One sample yielded the 9 T cell receptor beta chains listed below, sequenced in a study of shared clonotypes between healthy human individuals. The method was immunoSEQ multiplex PCR; TCRdb's version includes in-frame clones alone and lacks a portion of them. This table holds over a million clones, around 74% found once. The sequenced sample was memory CD4+ T cells sorted from blood. The sample's subset: CD45RA-negative fraction. The receptors originated from a young man in good health.

The rearrangement joins TRBV30 to TRBJ1-2; a possible D gene is TRBD1 (6 bases). V was clipped by 0 bases and J by 8 bases, with 13 bases between them. This CDR3 spans 13 amino acids. Germline CDR1 reads GTSNPN; CDR2 reads SVGIG (reference sequence). The CDR3 loop is CAWSVSGRGGYTF. Written as DNA, the CDR3 is TGTGCCTGGAGTGTATCGGGCAGGGGCGGCTACACCTTC. Supplemented by reference TRBV30 and TRBJ1-2, the full variable domain reads SQTIHQWPATLVQPVGSPLSLECTVEGTSNPNLYWYRQAAGRGLQLLFYSVGIGQISSEVPQNLSASRPQDRQFILSSKKLLLSDSGFYLCAWSVSGRGGYTFGSGTRLTVV.

This clone was counted between two and nine times. V and J are TRBV28 and TRBJ1-1; D remains ambiguous. This CDR3 comprises 12 residues. V lost 3 bases and J 5 bases, leaving 7 bases between the germline ends. CDR1 is MDHEN and CDR2 is SYDVKM in the germline V gene. The DNA of the CDR3 is TGTGCCAGCAGTTTGCCAGGAACTGAAGCTTTCTTT. Its translation is CASSLPGTEAFF.

This clone has only one observation. This may be a read error, as it is one base from a much larger clone. V gene TRBV25-1 combines with J gene TRBJ1-6, with D unresolved. Germline CDR1 is MGHDK and CDR2 is SYGVNS. The CDR3 is made up of 14 amino acids. The CDR3: CASSELGLNPPLHF. As DNA, the CDR3 is TGTGCCAGCAGTGAATTAGGGCTTAATCCACCCCTCCACTTT. Full variable domain (remainder filled in from reference TRBV25-1 and TRBJ1-6): EADIYQTPRYLVIGTGKKITLECSQTMGHDKMYWYQQDPGMELHLIHYSYGVNSTEKGDLSSESTVSRIRTEHFPLTLESARPSHTSQYLCASSELGLNPPLHFGNGTRLTVT.

This rearrangement joins TRBV18 to TRBJ1-1; D is ambiguous. CDR1 is KGHSH and CDR2 is LQKENI in the germline V gene. This CDR3 spans 13 amino acids. Trimming removed 6 bases at V and 6 bases at J, with 14 bases between. The CDR3 DNA is TGTGCCAGCTCTATAACAGAAAACGCTGAAGCTTTCTTT. It translates to CASSITENAEAFF.

The V and J genes are TRBV19 and TRBJ1-4; unclear D gene. CDR1 and CDR2 (germline): LNHDA, SQIVND (reference sequence). CDR3 length: 13 amino acids. V lost 4 bases to trimming and J lost 8 bases, with 11 bases between them. The CDR3 DNA is TGTGCCAGTAGTAGCCAACTGGGGGAAAAACTGTTTTTT. Amino acids: CASSSQLGEKLFF.

This clone appeared a few times. The chain employs TRBV18 and TRBJ2-3; 9 bases line up with TRBD1. J gave up 1 base and V 1 base, and 0 bases lay outside the gene matches. There are 15 residues in the CDR3. CDR1 is KGHSH and CDR2 is LQKENI in the germline V gene. The CDR3 region is CASSPRDRGTDTQYF. The CDR3 nucleotides are TGTGCCAGCTCACCACGGGACAGGGGCACAGATACGCAGTATTTT.

The chain carries TRBV4-3 and TRBJ2-3, with 10 bases that match TRBD2. The length of the CDR3 is 18 residues. From germline, CDR1 is LGHNA and CDR2 YSLEER. V was clipped by 0 bases and J by 2 bases; unmatched bases: 8. CDR3 amino acids: CASSQDTPSGRATDTQYF. DNA of the CDR3: TGCGCCAGCAGCCAAGATACCCCAAGCGGGAGGGCCACAGATACGCAGTATTTT.

This clone has a handful of counts. This chain connects TRBV10-1 to TRBJ2-3, with 7 positions matching TRBD2. V dropped 6 bases and J dropped 2; count of bases not matched to a gene: 5. Germline assignment: CDR1 WNHNN and CDR2 SYGVQD (reference sequence). The CDR3 loop spans 14 amino acids. CDR3 region: CASRGEGLTDTQYF. The CDR3 nucleotides read TGCGCCAGCAGAGGGGAGGGACTCACAGATACGCAGTATTTT.

The V gene is TRBV27, the J gene TRBJ2-5, with D possibly matching TRBD2 (5 bases). V lost 5 bases to trimming and J lost 5 bases, with 15 bases between them. Germline loops: CDR1 MNHEY, CDR2 SMNVEV (reference sequence). This CDR3 region has 14 residues. CDR3 in DNA: TGTGCCAGCAGTCCACTGGACTGGATGGAGACCCAGTACTTC. The encoded protein is CASSPLDWMETQYF.